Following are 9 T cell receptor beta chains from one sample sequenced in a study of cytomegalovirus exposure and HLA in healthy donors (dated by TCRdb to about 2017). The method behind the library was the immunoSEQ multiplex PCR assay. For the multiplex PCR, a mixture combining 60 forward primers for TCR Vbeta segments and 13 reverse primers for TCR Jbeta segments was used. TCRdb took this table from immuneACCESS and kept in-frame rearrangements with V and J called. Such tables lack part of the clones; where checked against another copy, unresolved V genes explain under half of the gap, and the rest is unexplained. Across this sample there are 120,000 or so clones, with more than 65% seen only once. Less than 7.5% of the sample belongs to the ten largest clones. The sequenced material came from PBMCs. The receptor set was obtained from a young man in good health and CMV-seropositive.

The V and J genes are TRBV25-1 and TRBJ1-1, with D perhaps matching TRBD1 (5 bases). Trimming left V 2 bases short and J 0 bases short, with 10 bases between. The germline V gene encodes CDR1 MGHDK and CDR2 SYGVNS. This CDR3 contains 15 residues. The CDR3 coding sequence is TGTGCCAGCAGTGAAAGGGGTCTTATGAACACTGAAGCTTTCTTT. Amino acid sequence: CASSERGLMNTEAFF. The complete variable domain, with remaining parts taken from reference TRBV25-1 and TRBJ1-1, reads EADIYQTPRYLVIGTGKKITLECSQTMGHDKMYWYQQDPGMELHLIHYSYGVNSTEKGDLSSESTVSRIRTEHFPLTLESARPSHTSQYLCASSERGLMNTEAFFGQGTRLTVV.

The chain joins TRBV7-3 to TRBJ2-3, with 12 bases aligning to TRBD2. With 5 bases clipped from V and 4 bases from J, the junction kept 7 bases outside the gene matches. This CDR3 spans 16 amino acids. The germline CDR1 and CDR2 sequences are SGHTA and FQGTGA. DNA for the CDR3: TGTGCCAGCAGCAGGGCTAGCGGGGGGGGCGCAGATACGCAGTATTTT. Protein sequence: CASSRASGGGADTQYF.

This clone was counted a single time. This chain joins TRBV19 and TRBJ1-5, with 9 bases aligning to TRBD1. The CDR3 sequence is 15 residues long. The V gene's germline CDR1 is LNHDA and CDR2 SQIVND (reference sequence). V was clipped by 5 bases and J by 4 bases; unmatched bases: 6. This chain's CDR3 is CASSLGTGKNQPQHF. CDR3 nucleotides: TGTGCCAGTAGTCTCGGGACAGGGAAGAATCAGCCCCAGCATTTT.

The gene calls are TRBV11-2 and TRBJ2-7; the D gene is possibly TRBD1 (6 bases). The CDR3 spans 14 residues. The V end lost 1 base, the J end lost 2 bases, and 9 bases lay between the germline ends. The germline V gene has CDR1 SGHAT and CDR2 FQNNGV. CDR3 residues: CASSLARGAYEQYF. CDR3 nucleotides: TGTGCCAGCAGCTTAGCCAGGGGAGCCTACGAGCAGTACTTC.

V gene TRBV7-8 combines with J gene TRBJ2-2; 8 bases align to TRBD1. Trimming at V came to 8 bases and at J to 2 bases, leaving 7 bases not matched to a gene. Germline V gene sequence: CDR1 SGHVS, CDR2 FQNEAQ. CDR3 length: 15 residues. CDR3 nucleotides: TGTGCCAGCGTGAGGGACAGGACTAACACCGGGGAGCTGTTTTTT. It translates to CASVRDRTNTGELFF.

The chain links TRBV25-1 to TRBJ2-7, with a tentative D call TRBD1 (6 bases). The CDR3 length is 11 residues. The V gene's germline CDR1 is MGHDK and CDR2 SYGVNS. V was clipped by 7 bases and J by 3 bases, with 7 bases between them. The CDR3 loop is CASMTGYEQYF. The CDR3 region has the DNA TGTGCCAGCATGACAGGCTACGAGCAGTACTTC.

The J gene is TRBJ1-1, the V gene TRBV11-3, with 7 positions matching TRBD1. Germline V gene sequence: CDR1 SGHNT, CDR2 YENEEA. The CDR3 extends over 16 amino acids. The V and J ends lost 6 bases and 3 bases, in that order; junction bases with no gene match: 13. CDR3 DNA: TGTGCCAGCAGTCGTTACGCGTCCGGGACAGACACTGAAGCTTTCTTT. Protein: CASSRYASGTDTEAFF.

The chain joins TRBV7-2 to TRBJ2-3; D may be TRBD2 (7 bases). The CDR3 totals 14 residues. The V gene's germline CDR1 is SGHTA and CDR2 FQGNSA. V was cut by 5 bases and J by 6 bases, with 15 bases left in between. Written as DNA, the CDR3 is TGTGCCAGCAGCGAGGCGGGGGCTTTCGATACGCAGTATTTT. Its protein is CASSEAGAFDTQYF. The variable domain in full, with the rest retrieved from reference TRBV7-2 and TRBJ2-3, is GAGVSQSPSNKVTEKGKDVELRCDPISGHTALYWYRQSLGQGLEFLIYFQGNSAPDKSGLPSDRFSAERTGGSVSTLTIQRTQQEDSAVYLCASSEAGAFDTQYFGPGTRLTVL.

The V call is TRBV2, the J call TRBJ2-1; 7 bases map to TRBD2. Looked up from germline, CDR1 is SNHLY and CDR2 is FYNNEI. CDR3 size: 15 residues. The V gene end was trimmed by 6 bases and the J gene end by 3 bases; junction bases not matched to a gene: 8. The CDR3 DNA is TGTGCCAGCAGGGTCAAGCGGGGTCGCTACAATGAGCAGTTCTTC. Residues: CASRVKRGRYNEQFF.